The 32 T cell receptor beta chains given below trace back to one sample, sequenced in a study of blood T cells in healthy people across ages. Then a second PCR, running about 6 to 12 cycles, was carried out with a sample-barcoded 5' primer and a J-beta primer mix. TCRdb re-called the 5' RACE reads through MiXCR, storing one row per CDR3 protein. Among about 670,000 distinct CDR3 sequences, around 50% were seen once, and the ten largest hold about 13%. The sequenced sample consisted of blood. Every receptor here comes from a woman of 80 years or more in good health.

This clonotype has only a few counts. CDR3 nucleotides: TGCAGTGCTACCGAAGAAGGGACGGACAATCAGCCCCAGCATTTT. Protein sequence: CSATEEGTDNQPQHF. This chain connects TRBV20-1 to TRBJ1-5, with D tentatively TRBD1 (5 bases). CDR1 is DFQATT and CDR2 is SNEGSKA in the germline V gene (reference sequence). This CDR3 comprises 15 residues. Trimming stripped 4 bases from V and 3 bases from J, with 16 bases between.

This clonotype was seen ten or more times. This chain joins TRBV5-1 and TRBJ2-1; D is possibly TRBD2 (7 bases). This CDR3 has 17 amino acids. The V gene's germline CDR1 is SGHRS and CDR2 YFSETQ. V lost 4 bases to trimming and J lost 7 bases, with 24 bases between them. This CDR3 reads CASSIRNIGGAGNEQFF. The CDR3 DNA follows: TGCGCCAGCAGCATCAGAAACATAGGGGGGGCCGGGAATGAGCAGTTCTTC.

This chain uses TRBV3-1 with TRBJ2-1, with 12 bases that match TRBD2. The V gene end was trimmed by 4 bases and the J gene end by 9 bases; junction bases not matched to a gene: 7. CDR1 and CDR2 from the germline V gene are LGHDT and YNNKEL (reference sequence). There are 15 residues in the CDR3. The chain's CDR3 is CASSPSGGALAEQFF. The CDR3 DNA reads as TGTGCCAGCAGCCCTAGCGGGGGGGCCTTGGCTGAGCAGTTCTTC.

At least ten counts were recorded for this clonotype. V and J are TRBV5-1 and TRBJ2-1, with TRBD2 matching over 14 bases. From germline, CDR1 is SGHRS and CDR2 YFSETQ. V trimming: 1 base; J trimming: 2 bases; junction bases outside the gene matches: 11. The CDR3 totals 20 residues. The CDR3 region is CASSLRPTSGGEGTYNEQFF. The CDR3 DNA follows: TGCGCCAGCAGCTTGAGACCGACTAGCGGGGGGGAGGGAACCTACAATGAGCAGTTCTTC.

This clonotype was detected a few times. The V call is TRBV20-1, the J call TRBJ2-3; a possible D gene is TRBD2 (5 bases). V was pared by 3 bases and J by 0 bases, with 10 bases between. CDR1 and CDR2 from the germline V gene are DFQATT and SNEGSKA (reference sequence). The CDR3 has 14 amino acids. This chain's CDR3 is CSARKRTSTDTQYF. CDR3 DNA sequence: TGCAGTGCTAGGAAAAGGACTAGCACAGATACGCAGTATTTT.

CDR3 nucleotide sequence: TGTGCCAGCAGCTTAGATCTTTGGGCAGAAGAAAAACTGTTTTTT. Its protein product is CASSLDLWAEEKLFF. The V and J genes are TRBV11-2 and TRBJ1-4; D unclear. CDR1 is SGHAT, CDR2 FQNNGV, per germline. Trimming removed 0 bases at V and 8 bases at J, with 13 bases between. The CDR3 spans 15 residues.

The CDR3 bases are TGTGCCACCAGTGACCGTGGGGGAGATGGCTACACCTTC. Protein sequence: CATSDRGGDGYTF. The chain links TRBV24-1 to TRBJ1-2; D perhaps matches TRBD1 (5 bases). CDR3 length: 13 amino acids. CDR1 is KGHDR, CDR2 SFDVKD, per germline. Trimming took 4 bases from V and 6 from J, leaving 11 bases between them.

Note on this clonotype: A much larger clone differs from this one at a single base, so this may be a read error. The gene calls are TRBV3-1 and TRBJ2-1; no definite D call. The end of the DNA is better explained by TRBJ2-7, so the J call may be wrong. Germline lookup yields CDR1 LGHDT and CDR2 YNNKEL (reference sequence). The CDR3 totals 14 residues. As DNA, the CDR3 is TGTGCCAGCAGCCAAGCTGGAGCAGGCCATGAGCAGTACTTC. Encoded protein: CASSQAGAGHEQYF.

The rearrangement links TRBV3-1 to TRBJ2-3; the match to TRBD2 covers 14 bases. The V gene's germline CDR1 is LGHDT and CDR2 YNNKEL (reference sequence). The CDR3 sequence is 19 residues long. V gave up 0 bases and J gave up 5 bases; unmatched junction bases: 10. Here the CDR3 DNA reads TGTGCCAGCAGCCAAGACACCTCGGGACTAGCGGGAGCAATAGATACGCAGTATTTT. Its protein is CASSQDTSGLAGAIDTQYF.

The chain uses TRBV29-1 and TRBJ2-3, with D uncertain. This CDR3 is built from 13 residues. Germline lookup yields CDR1 SQVTM and CDR2 ANQGSEA. V lost 4 bases, J lost 2 bases, and 10 bases lay in between. In nucleotides, the CDR3 is TGCAGCGTTGGTTCTGGACCCACAGATACGCAGTATTTT. Amino acid sequence: CSVGSGPTDTQYF.

Remarks on this clonotype: A much larger clone lies a single base off, so this may be a read error. This sequence joins TRBV9 and TRBJ2-7; no reliable D call. The CDR3 runs 13 residues. Germline V gene lookup returns CDR1 SGDLS and CDR2 YYNGEE. This CDR3 is CTSSVATEGTQYF. The CDR3 nucleotides are TGTACCAGCAGCGTAGCCACGGAAGGCACCCAGTACTTC. Full variable domain (remainder filled in from reference TRBV9 and TRBJ2-7): DSGVTQTPKHLITATGQRVTLRCSPRSGDLSVYWYQQSLDQGLQFLIQYYNGEERAKGNILERFSAQQFPDLHSELNLSSLELGDSALYFCTSSVATEGTQYFGPGTRLTVT.

This clonotype was counted ten times or more. The gene calls are TRBV20-1 and TRBJ2-4; D perhaps matches TRBD2 (6 bases). Trimming removed 4 bases from V and 13 bases from J, with 23 bases in between. The CDR3 has 14 residues. Germline V gene data show CDR1 as DFQATT and CDR2 as SNEGSKA (reference sequence). CDR3 sequence (DNA): TGCAGTGCTAAAGCTCTCATCACCGGGACTTCACAGTACTTC. Amino acids: CSAKALITGTSQYF.

V and J are TRBV6-6 and TRBJ2-7, with D possibly TRBD1 on 6 matching bases. Trimming cost V 5 bases and J 3 bases, with 17 bases left between them. Per the germline V gene, CDR1 is MNHNY and CDR2 is SVGAGI (reference sequence). CDR3 size: 15 residues. The DNA for the CDR3 is TGTGCCAGCAGTAATCGACAGGCCGACCACTACGAGCAGTACTTC. It specifies CASSNRQADHYEQYF.

This clonotype is a singleton in its sample. The chain is built from TRBV6-6 and TRBJ2-7; tentatively, D is TRBD1 (8 bases). This CDR3 is 16 amino acids long. V lost 2 bases and J lost 1, with 15 bases in between. In germline, CDR1 is MNHNY, CDR2 SVGAGI (reference sequence). CDR3 loop: CASSYSGTGKSYEQYF. In nucleotides, the CDR3 is TGTGCCAGCAGTTACAGCGGGACAGGCAAATCCTACGAGCAGTACTTC.

The chain joins TRBV20-1 to TRBJ1-2; D uncertain. CDR1 DFQATT and CDR2 SNEGSKA come from the germline V gene (reference sequence). The CDR3 runs 12 residues. The ends were cut back, 3 bases at V and 4 bases at J, with 9 bases in the middle. Here the CDR3 DNA reads TGCAGTGCTAGGGACGGCGGCTATGGCTACACCTTC. It codes for CSARDGGYGYTF.

This rearrangement joins TRBV28 to TRBJ1-2; D call uncertain. Germline CDR1 and CDR2: MDHEN and SYDVKM. V was pared by 10 bases and J by 5 bases, with 14 bases between. This CDR3 is built from 12 residues. The CDR3 coding sequence is TGTGCCATCACTAGGGAGATTTATGGCTACACCTTC. It encodes CAITREIYGYTF.

A single count supports this clonotype. A read error may explain this, as a much larger clone is one base away. The J gene is TRBJ2-3, the V gene TRBV27; 14 bases are a match to TRBD2. Germline trimming cut 6 bases from V and 3 bases from J; bases unmatched to any gene: 5. This CDR3 contains 16 residues. Germline V gene sequence: CDR1 MNHEY, CDR2 SMNVEV (reference sequence). Here the CDR3 reads CASRGTSGSKTDTQYF. The DNA for the CDR3 is TGTGCCAGCAGAGGGACTAGCGGGAGTAAAACAGATACGCAGTATTTT.

The V call is TRBV28, the J call TRBJ1-5; TRBD1 matches 10 bases. The V and J ends lost 7 bases and 6 bases, in that order; junction bases with no gene match: 6. CDR1 is MDHEN and CDR2 is SYDVKM in the germline V gene. The CDR3 extends over 14 amino acids. The CDR3 protein is CASIRQGARQPQHF. The CDR3 region has the DNA TGTGCCAGCATCCGACAGGGGGCCCGTCAGCCCCAGCATTTT.

The V call is TRBV25-1, the J call TRBJ1-2, with D perhaps TRBD1 (5 bases). This CDR3 is built from 17 residues. Between the trimmed V and J ends, which lost 4 bases and 0 bases, there was a span of 18 bases. Per germline, CDR1 MGHDK and CDR2 SYGVNS. The CDR3, as DNA: TGTGCCAGCAGTGCATACCGGGGCCGAGGGTCTAACTATGGCTACACCTTC. Residues: CASSAYRGRGSNYGYTF.

The genes are TRBV6-1 and TRBJ1-2, with 7 bases that match TRBD1. Germline V CDR1 and CDR2: MNHNS, SASEGT. The ends lost 2 bases at V and 5 bases at J; junction bases unmatched: 2. The CDR3 has 13 amino acids. CDR3 bases: TGTGCCAGCAGTGAAAGACAGGGATATGGCTACACCTTC. This encodes CASSERQGYGYTF.

The chain carries TRBV24-1 and TRBJ2-3, with 8 bases identical to TRBD2. V was pared by 2 bases and J by 5 bases, with 2 bases of the junction left unmatched. The germline CDR1 and CDR2 sequences are KGHDR and SFDVKD. This CDR3 contains 14 residues. The CDR3 here is CATSDSGGLDTQYF. CDR3 sequence (DNA): TGTGCCACCAGTGATTCGGGAGGGTTAGATACGCAGTATTTT.

V usage is TRBV12-3 or TRBV12-4 and J usage is TRBJ2-5, with a tentative D call TRBD2 (6 bases). V shed 4 bases and J shed 5 bases, with 23 bases lying between them. The CDR3 is made up of 17 amino acids. CDR3 nucleotides: TGTGCCAGCAGTTCACAGATTGGGGCCCTCCGGGGGGAGACCCAGTACTTC. As protein: CASSSQIGALRGETQYF.

The sample holds many counts of this clonotype. The rearrangement uses TRBV20-1 and TRBJ2-5, with D perhaps matching TRBD1 (5 bases). The germline V gene encodes CDR1 DFQATT and CDR2 SNEGSKA (reference sequence). V was clipped by 7 bases and J by 2 bases, with 11 bases between them. The CDR3 loop spans 12 amino acids. The CDR3 reads CSGRRQQETQYF. In nucleotides, the CDR3 is TGCAGTGGAAGACGACAGCAAGAGACCCAGTACTTC.

With respect to this clonotype: A read error may explain this, as a much larger clone is one base away. This chain connects TRBV24-1 to TRBJ2-7, with 15 bases aligning to TRBD2. The end of the DNA aligns better with TRBJ2-5, so the J call may be wrong. This CDR3 contains 17 residues. Germline CDR1 KGHDR, CDR2 SFDVKD. Here the CDR3 DNA reads TGTGCCACCAGTGATCCCGGGACTAGCGGGAGGAGGGGGACCCAGTACTTC. Protein sequence: CATSDPGTSGRRGTQYF.

This clonotype was detected many times. CDR3 amino acids: CAISESLGKLEQFF. CDR3 in DNA: TGTGCCATCAGTGAGTCTTTAGGGAAGCTTGAGCAGTTCTTC. The V and J genes are TRBV10-3 and TRBJ2-1; D gene uncertain. Germline CDR1 and CDR2: ENHRY and SYGVKD. The CDR3 runs to 14 residues. V dropped 0 bases and J dropped 9 bases, with 12 bases sitting between them.

The V gene is TRBV27, the J gene TRBJ2-7; D may be TRBD2 (6 bases). Germline lookup yields CDR1 MNHEY and CDR2 SMNVEV (reference sequence). The CDR3 runs to 14 residues. With 4 bases removed from V and 12 bases from J, the gap between germline ends came to 22 bases. This CDR3 is CASSSHPAGSSGYF. CDR3 coding DNA: TGTGCCAGCAGTTCTCATCCAGCGGGTTCCTCGGGGTACTTC.

This clonotype was recorded at least ten times. The V call is TRBV27, the J call TRBJ1-2; maybe TRBD1 (6 bases). CDR1 MNHEY and CDR2 SMNVEV come from the germline V gene (reference sequence). This CDR3 is built from 15 residues. Deletions cut 5 bases from V and 1 base from J, with 14 bases between. The CDR3 DNA sequence: TGTGCCAGCAGTAAAAACAGGGCCAGTAACTATGGCTACACCTTC. This encodes CASSKNRASNYGYTF.

In regard to this clonotype: Its ends do not fully match the called genes, so a read error is possible. The chain recombines TRBV7-9 with TRBJ2-1, with D maybe TRBD1 (6 bases). TRBJ2-7 explains the end of the DNA better; the J call may be wrong. This CDR3 contains 15 residues. Germline CDR1 is SEHNR and CDR2 is FQNEAQ (reference sequence). Here the CDR3 reads CACSQGQSTYNEQYF. For the CDR3, the DNA is TGTGCCTGCAGCCAAGGACAGTCTACCTACAATGAGCAGTACTTC.

The gene calls are TRBV20-1 and TRBJ2-1, with D possibly TRBD2 on 6 matching bases. Per the germline V gene, CDR1 is DFQATT and CDR2 is SNEGSKA (reference sequence). CDR3 size: 15 residues. Trimming removed 6 bases from V and 0 bases from J, with 15 bases in between. CDR3 in DNA: TGCAGTGCCTTGGACTACTCCGTCTCCTACAATGAGCAGTTCTTC. This sequence encodes CSALDYSVSYNEQFF.

In its sample, this clonotype was seen a few times. This chain joins TRBV4-2 and TRBJ2-1; D unclear. The J call may be incorrect, as the DNA end agrees better with TRBJ2-7. Germline assignment: CDR1 LGHNA and CDR2 YNFKEQ. This CDR3 is built from 16 residues. As DNA, the CDR3 is TGTGCCAGCAGCCGCAATAGCCACAGCTCCTACAATGAGCAGTACTTC. It codes for CASSRNSHSSYNEQYF.

This clonotype was seen many times. V usage is TRBV5-1 and J usage is TRBJ2-3; 8 bases are a match to TRBD2. Germline CDR1 reads SGHRS; CDR2 reads YFSETQ. The junction had 2 bases not matched to a gene; V was cut back by 2 bases and J by 3 bases. This CDR3 has 14 residues. The CDR3 region has the DNA TGCGCCAGCAGCTTTCGGGGGGGAACAGATACGCAGTATTTT. Translated: CASSFRGGTDTQYF.

The CDR3 here is CSAKTGAIAYGYTF. CDR3 bases: TGCAGTGCCAAAACAGGGGCGATCGCCTATGGCTACACCTTC. The rearrangement uses TRBV20-1 and TRBJ1-2; 7 bases are shared with TRBD1. CDR3 length: 14 amino acids. V trimming: 6 bases; J trimming: 4 bases; junction bases outside the gene matches: 11. Germline values: CDR1 DFQATT, CDR2 SNEGSKA (reference sequence).